This TCR beta chain was captured by sequencing in a study of T-cell reconstitution after alpha-beta-depleted transplantation in children. V shed 4 bases, J shed 2 bases, and the junction held 5 bases outside the gene matches. The germline V gene has CDR1 LGHNA and CDR2 YSLEER. CDR3 length equals 15 residues. Unique molecular identifiers tagged the TCRbeta library. TCRdb itself ran the PCR reads through MiXCR, one entry per CDR3 protein. The profile shows roughly 220,000 distinct CDR3 sequences, around 8.9% of them singletons. This clonotype has at least ten counts. The chain combines TRBV4-3 with TRBJ2-7; 10 nucleotides line up with TRBD2. Here the sequenced sample was PBMCs from the stem cell graft donor, taken from the stem cell graft. The clonotype comes from a human donor who donated a stem cell graft to a child with SCID. CDR3 in DNA: TGCGCCAGCAGCCCCGGACTAGCGGAGGCCTACGAGCAGTACTTC. Its protein product is CASSPGLAEAYEQYF.